This T cell receptor (beta chain) stems from a study of T cell repertoires in cytomegalovirus infection. The wider study: Both CMV infection and a matching HLA type were indicated by public TCR beta signatures.

Germline V gene data show CDR1 as SGHAT and CDR2 as FQNNGV. The CDR3 has 15 amino acids. V was trimmed by 0 bases and J by 5 bases, leaving 13 bases between them. TCRdb passed the reads through MiXCR, listing each CDR3 protein once. The sample holds 150,000 to 200,000 distinct CDR3 sequences; roughly a fifth are singletons and the top ten take around 3.2%. Note on this clonotype: Its matching antigen is unknown.

General study results and limits: Individuals carrying CMV plus the relevant HLA were identified by cumulative frequency of public TCR beta families. Clonotypes of TCR beta that were HLA-C-restricted and CMV-specific dominated the ex vivo response.

The TCR comes from a human donor in good health (CMV status not recorded). Some clones in this sample may be carry-over from other donors' samples. Sequencing was done on a sample of PBMCs. This chain connects TRBV11-2 to TRBJ1-2; TRBD1 might be the D (5 bases). CDR3 DNA: TGTGCCAGCAGCTTAGACAGGGTGGGGTCATATGGCTACACCTTC. Its protein product is CASSLDRVGSYGYTF.